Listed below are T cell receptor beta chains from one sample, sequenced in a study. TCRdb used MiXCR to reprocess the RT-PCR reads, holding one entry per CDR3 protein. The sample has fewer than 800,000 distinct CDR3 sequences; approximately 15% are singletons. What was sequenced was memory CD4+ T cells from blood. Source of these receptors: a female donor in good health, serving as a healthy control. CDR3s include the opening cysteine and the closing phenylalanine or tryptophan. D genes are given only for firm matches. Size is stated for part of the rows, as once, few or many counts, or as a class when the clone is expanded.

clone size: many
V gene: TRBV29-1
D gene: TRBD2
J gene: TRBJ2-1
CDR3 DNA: TGCAGCGTTGAACACCCGGGAGGGAACAATGAGCAGTTCTTC
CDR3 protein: CSVEHPGGNNEQFF

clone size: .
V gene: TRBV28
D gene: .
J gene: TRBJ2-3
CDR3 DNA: TGTGCCAGCAGTCTATCACCGGGGACCTCTAGCACAGATACGCAGTATTTT
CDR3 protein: CASSLSPGTSSTDTQYF

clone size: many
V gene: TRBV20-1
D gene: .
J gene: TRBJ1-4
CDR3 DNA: TGCAGTGCAAGGGAAGACGGTAATGAAAAACTGTTTTTT
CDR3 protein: CSAREDGNEKLFF

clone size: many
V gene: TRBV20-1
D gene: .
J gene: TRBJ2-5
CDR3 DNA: TGCAGTGCTAGATCAACACAAGAGACCCAGTACTTC
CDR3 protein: CSARSTQETQYF

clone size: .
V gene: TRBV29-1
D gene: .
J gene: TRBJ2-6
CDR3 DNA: TGCAGCGTTGACCGGGGCTCTGGGGCCAACGTCCTGACTTTC
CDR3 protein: CSVDRGSGANVLTF

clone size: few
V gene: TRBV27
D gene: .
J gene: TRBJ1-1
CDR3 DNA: TGTGCCAGCAGTTTTGGGGGTAGGGGGGAAGCTTTCTTT
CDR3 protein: CASSFGGRGEAFF

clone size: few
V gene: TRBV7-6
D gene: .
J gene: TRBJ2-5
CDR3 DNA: TGTGCCAGCAGCGCCCTAATAAAAGAGACCCAGTACTTC
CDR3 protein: CASSALIKETQYF

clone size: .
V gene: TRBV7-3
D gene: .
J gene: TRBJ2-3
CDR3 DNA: TGTGCCAGCAGCCTACAGCCAACTAGCACAGATACGCAGTATTTT
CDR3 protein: CASSLQPTSTDTQYF

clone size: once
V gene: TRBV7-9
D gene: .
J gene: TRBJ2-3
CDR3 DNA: TGTGCCACCCGACCAGGGCCGAGCACAGATACGCAGTATTTT
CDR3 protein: CATRPGPSTDTQYF

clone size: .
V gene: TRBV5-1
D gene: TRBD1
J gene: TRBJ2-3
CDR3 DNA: TGCGCCAGCAGCGTAGGGACAGGGGGACGCACAGATACGCAGTATTTT
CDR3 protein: CASSVGTGGRTDTQYF

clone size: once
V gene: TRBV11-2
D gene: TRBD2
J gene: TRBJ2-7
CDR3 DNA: TGTGCCAGCAGCTTTCTGCGCGGGAGGACTGCCTACGAGCAGTACTTC
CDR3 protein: CASSFLRGRTAYEQYF

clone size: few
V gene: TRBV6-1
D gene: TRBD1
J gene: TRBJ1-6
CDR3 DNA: TGTGCCAGCAGCTACACCCAGGGACAGGATGGCTCACCCCTCCACTTT
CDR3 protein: CASSYTQGQDGSPLHF

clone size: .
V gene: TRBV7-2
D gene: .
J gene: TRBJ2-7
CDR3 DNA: TGTGCCAGCAGCCAGCCCGCCCTCCGAGAGCAGTACTTC
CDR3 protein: CASSQPALREQYF

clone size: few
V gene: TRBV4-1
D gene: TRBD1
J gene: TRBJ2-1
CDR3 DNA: TGCGCCAGCAGCCAAAGAAGGGACAGGGCGTCGAATGAGCAGTTCTTC
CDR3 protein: CASSQRRDRASNEQFF

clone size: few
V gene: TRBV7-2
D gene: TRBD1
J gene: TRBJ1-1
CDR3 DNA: TGTGCCAGCAGCCCTTACCCGACAGGGGGGAACACTGAAGCTTTCTTT
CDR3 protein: CASSPYPTGGNTEAFF

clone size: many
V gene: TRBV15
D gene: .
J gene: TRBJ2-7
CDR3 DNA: TGTGCCACCAGCAGAGGGGACGGAGATGAGCAGTACTTC
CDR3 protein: CATSRGDGDEQYF

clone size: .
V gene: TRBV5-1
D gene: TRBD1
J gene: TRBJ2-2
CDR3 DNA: TGCGCCAGCAGCTCAGGACAGGGGAGCACCGGGGAGCTGTTTTTT
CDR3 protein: CASSSGQGSTGELFF

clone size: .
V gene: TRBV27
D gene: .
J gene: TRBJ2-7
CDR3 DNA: TGTGCCAGCAGTTTATTGACAGGTGGTAGCCCCGAGCAGTACTTC
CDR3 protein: CASSLLTGGSPEQYF